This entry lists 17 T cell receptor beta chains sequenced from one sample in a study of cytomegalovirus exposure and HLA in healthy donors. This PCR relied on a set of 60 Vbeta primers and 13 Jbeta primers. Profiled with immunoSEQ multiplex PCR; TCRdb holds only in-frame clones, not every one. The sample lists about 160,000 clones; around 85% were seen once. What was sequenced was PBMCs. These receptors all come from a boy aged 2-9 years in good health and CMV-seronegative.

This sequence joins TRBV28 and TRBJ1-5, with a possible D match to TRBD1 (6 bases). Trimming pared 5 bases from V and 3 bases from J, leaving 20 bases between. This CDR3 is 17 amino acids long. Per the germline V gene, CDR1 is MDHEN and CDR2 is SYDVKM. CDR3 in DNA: TGTGCCAGCAGTCCCCCGGGGGGACACAGTAACAATCAGCCCCAGCATTTT. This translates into CASSPPGGHSNNQPQHF.

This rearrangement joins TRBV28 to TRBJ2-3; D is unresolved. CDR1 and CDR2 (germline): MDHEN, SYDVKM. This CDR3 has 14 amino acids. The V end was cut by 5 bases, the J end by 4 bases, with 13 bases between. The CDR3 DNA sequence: TGTGCCAGCAGTCCAACCGGTTTAGCAGATACGCAGTATTTT. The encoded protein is CASSPTGLADTQYF.

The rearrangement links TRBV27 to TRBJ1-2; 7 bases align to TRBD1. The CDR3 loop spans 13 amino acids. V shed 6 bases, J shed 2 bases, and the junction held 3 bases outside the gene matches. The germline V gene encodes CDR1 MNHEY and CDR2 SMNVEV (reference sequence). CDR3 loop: CASSLDRNYGYTF. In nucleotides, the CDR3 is TGTGCCAGCAGCCTGGACAGGAACTATGGCTACACCTTC.

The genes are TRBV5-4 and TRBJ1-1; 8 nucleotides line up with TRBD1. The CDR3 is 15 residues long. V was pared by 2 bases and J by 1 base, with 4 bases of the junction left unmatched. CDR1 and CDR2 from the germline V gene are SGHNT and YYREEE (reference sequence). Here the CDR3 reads CASSFQTGANTEAFF. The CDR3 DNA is TGTGCCAGCAGCTTTCAGACAGGGGCGAACACTGAAGCTTTCTTT.

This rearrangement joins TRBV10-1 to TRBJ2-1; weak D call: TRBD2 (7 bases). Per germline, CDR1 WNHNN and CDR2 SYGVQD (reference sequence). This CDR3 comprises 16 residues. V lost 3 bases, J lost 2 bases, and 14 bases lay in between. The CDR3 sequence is CASSDRRGATYNEQFF. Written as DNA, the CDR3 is TGCGCCAGCAGTGATCGTCGGGGGGCGACCTACAATGAGCAGTTCTTC.

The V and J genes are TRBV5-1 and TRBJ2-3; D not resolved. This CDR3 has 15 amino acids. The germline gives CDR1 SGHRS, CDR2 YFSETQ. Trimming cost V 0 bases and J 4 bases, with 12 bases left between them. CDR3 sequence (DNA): TGCGCCAGCAGCTTGGAACTCCGGGTCCCAGATACGCAGTATTTT. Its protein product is CASSLELRVPDTQYF.

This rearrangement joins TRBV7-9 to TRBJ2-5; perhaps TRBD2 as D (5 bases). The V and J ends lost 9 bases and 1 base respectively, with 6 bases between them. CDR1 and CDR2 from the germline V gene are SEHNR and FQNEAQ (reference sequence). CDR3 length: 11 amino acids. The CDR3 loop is CASGSQETQYF. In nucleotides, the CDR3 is TGTGCCAGTGGGAGCCAAGAGACCCAGTACTTC.

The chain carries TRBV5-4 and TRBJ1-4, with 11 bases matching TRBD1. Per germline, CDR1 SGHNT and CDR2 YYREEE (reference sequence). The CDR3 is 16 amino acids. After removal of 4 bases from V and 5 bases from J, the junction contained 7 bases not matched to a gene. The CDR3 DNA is TGTGCCAGCAGCACCCGGACAGGGGGCGTGAATGAAAAACTGTTTTTT. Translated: CASSTRTGGVNEKLFF. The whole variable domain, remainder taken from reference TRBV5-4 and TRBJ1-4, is ETGVTQSPTHLIKTRGQQVTLRCSSQSGHNTVSWYQQALGQGPQFIFQYYREEENGRGNFPPRFSGLQFPNYSSELNVNALELDDSALYLCASSTRTGGVNEKLFFGSGTQLSVL.

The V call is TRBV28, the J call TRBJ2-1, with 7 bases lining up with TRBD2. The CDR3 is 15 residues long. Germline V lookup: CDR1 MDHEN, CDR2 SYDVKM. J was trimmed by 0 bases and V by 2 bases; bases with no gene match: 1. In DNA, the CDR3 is TGTGCCAGCAGTTTAGGGGGGGGCTCCTACAATGAGCAGTTCTTC. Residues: CASSLGGGSYNEQFF. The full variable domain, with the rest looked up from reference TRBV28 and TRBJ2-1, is DVKVTQSSRYLVKRTGEKVFLECVQDMDHENMFWYRQDPGLGLRLIYFSYDVKMKEKGDIPEGYSVSREKKERFSLILESASTNQTSMYLCASSLGGGSYNEQFFGPGTRLTVL.

The CDR3: CASSQVRQETQYF. CDR3 coding DNA: TGCGCCAGCAGCCAAGTGCGCCAAGAGACCCAGTACTTC. V is TRBV4-1 and J is TRBJ2-5; D remains unclear. V was trimmed by 1 base and J by 1 base, leaving 4 bases between them. The CDR3 runs 13 residues. Germline CDR1 and CDR2: MGHRA and YSYEKL.

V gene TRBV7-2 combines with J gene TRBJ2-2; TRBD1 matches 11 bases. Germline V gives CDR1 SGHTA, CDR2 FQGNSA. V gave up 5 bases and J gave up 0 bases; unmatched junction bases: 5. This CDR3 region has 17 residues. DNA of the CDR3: TGTGCCAGCAGCACCGGACAGGGGGCGGCGAACACCGGGGAGCTGTTTTTT. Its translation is CASSTGQGAANTGELFF.

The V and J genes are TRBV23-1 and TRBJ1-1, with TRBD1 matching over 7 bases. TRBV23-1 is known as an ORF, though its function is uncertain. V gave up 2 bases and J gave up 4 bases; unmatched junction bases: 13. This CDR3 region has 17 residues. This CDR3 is CASSQPIGTDWGTEAFF. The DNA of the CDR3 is TGCGCCAGCAGTCAACCAATAGGGACAGACTGGGGCACTGAAGCTTTCTTT.

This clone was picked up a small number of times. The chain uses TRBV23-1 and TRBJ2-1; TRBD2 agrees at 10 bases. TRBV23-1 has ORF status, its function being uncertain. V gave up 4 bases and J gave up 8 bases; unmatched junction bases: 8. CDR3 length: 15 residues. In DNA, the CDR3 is TGCGCCAGCAGTCGGCTAGCGGGAGATGATGATGAGCAGTTCTTC. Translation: CASSRLAGDDDEQFF.

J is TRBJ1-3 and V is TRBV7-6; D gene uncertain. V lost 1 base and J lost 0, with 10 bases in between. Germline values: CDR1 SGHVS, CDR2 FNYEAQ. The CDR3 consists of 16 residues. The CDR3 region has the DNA TGTGCCAGCAGCTTAGTGGGAGTAGACTCTGGAAACACCATATATTTT. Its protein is CASSLVGVDSGNTIYF.

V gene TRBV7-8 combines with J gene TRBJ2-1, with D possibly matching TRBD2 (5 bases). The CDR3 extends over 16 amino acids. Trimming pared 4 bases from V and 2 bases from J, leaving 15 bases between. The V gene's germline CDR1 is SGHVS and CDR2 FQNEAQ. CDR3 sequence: CASSSSQSSAYNEQFF. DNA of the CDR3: TGTGCCAGCAGCTCCTCCCAGAGTAGCGCCTACAATGAGCAGTTCTTC.

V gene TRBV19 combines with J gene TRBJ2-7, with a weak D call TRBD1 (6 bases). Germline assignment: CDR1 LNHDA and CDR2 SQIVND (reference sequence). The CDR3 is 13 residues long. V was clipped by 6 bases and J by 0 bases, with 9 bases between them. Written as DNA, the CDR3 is TGTGCCAGTAGAAGGGACAACTCCTACGAGCAGTACTTC. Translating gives CASRRDNSYEQYF.

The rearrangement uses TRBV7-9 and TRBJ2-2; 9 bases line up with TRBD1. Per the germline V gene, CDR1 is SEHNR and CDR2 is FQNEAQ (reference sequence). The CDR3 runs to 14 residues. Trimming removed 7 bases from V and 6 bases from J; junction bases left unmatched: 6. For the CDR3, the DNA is TGTGCCAGCACCCCAACAGGGGGCCCCGGGGAGCTGTTTTTT. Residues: CASTPTGGPGELFF.